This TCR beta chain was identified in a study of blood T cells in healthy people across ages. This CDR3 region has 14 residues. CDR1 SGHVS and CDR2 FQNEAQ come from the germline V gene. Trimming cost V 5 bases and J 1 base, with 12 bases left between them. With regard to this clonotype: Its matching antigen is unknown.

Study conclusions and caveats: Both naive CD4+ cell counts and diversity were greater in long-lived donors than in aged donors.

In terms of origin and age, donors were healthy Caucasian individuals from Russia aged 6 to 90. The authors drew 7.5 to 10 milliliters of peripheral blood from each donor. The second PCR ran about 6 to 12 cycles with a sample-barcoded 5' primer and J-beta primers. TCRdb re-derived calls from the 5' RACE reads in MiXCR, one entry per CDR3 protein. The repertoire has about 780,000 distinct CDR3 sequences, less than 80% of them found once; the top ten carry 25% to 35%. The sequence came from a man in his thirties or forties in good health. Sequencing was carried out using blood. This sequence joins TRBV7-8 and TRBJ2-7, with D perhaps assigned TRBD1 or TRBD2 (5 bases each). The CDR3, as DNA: TGTGCCAGCAGCCGGGGCGTAGGTTCCTACGAGCAGTACTTC. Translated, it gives CASSRGVGSYEQYF.